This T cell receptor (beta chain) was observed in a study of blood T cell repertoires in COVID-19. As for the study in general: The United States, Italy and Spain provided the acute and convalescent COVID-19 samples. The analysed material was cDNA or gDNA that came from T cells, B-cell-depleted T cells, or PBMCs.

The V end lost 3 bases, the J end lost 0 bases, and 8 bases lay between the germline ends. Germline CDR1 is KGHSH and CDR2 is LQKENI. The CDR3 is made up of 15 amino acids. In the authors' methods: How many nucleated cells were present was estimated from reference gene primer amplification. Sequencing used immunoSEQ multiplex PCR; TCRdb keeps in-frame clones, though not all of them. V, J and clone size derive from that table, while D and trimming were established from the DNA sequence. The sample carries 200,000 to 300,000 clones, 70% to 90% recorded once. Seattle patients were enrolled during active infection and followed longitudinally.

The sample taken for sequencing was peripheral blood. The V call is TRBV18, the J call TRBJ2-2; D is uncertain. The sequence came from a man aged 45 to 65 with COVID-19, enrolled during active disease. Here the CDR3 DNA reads TGTGCCAGCTCACCGCAGAAAACGAACACCGGGGAGCTGTTTTTT. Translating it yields CASSPQKTNTGELFF. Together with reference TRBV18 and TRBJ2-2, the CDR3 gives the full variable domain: NAGVMQNPRHLVRRRGQEARLRCSPMKGHSHVYWYRQLPEEGLKFMVYLQKENIIDESGMPKERFSAEFPKEGPSILRIQQVVRGDSAAYFCASSPQKTNTGELFFGEGSRLTVL.